These 32 T cell receptor beta chains originate from one sample sequenced in a study of T cell repertoires in cytomegalovirus infection. Via MiXCR, TCRdb re-called the reads, giving one row per CDR3 protein. Here the sample spans 900,000 to 950,000 distinct CDR3 sequences, 31% being singletons. No antigen has been identified for these receptors. Sequencing used cultured CD8+ T cells from PBMCs, obtained from culture after CMV antigen stimulation. These receptors all come from a human donor in good health (CMV status not recorded). Some clones in this sample may be carry-over from other donors' samples.

The gene calls are TRBV10-3 and TRBJ2-5, with 12 bases identical to TRBD1. J gave up 2 bases and V 4 bases, and 11 bases lay outside the gene matches. The CDR3 runs to 18 residues. Germline V gives CDR1 ENHRY, CDR2 SYGVKD. The CDR3 protein is CAISGSSGTGGFQETQYF. As DNA, the CDR3 is TGTGCCATCAGTGGAAGCTCCGGGACAGGGGGCTTTCAAGAGACCCAGTACTTC.

The V gene is TRBV25-1, the J gene TRBJ1-1; D may be TRBD1 (5 bases). Trimming shortened V by 2 bases and J by 3 bases, and 13 bases separated the two germline ends. In germline, CDR1 is MGHDK, CDR2 SYGVNS. The CDR3 has 15 residues. CDR3 coding DNA: TGTGCCAGCAGTGAACGAGCTGGGGCTTACACTGAAGCTTTCTTT. Encoded protein: CASSERAGAYTEAFF.

There are a few counts of this clonotype. The chain couples TRBV7-9 to TRBJ1-1; tentatively, D is TRBD1 (6 bases). The CDR3 loop spans 14 amino acids. From germline, CDR1 is SEHNR and CDR2 FQNEAQ (reference sequence). Trimming pared 6 bases from V and 8 bases from J, leaving 19 bases between. The CDR3: CASRGVRGQGEAFF. CDR3 in DNA: TGTGCCAGCAGAGGAGTCCGGGGCCAGGGGGAAGCTTTCTTT.

In its sample, this clonotype was seen a few times. The chain carries TRBV12-3 or TRBV12-4 and TRBJ2-1, with D perhaps matching TRBD2 (7 bases). CDR3 length: 15 amino acids. Trimming left V 3 bases short and J 7 bases short, with 16 bases between. In nucleotides, the CDR3 is TGTGCCAGCAGTTTTTATGGGGGGGGGCTTAATGAGCAGTTCTTC. Residues: CASSFYGGGLNEQFF.

This chain joins TRBV4-3 and TRBJ2-1; D gene ambiguous. Trimming pared 0 bases from V and 7 bases from J, leaving 13 bases between. From germline, CDR1 is LGHNA and CDR2 YSLEER. The CDR3 covers 15 residues. The CDR3 DNA is TGCGCCAGCAGCCAAGATGCGGCGACGGAGAATGAGCAGTTCTTC. Residues: CASSQDAATENEQFF.

This clonotype was seen more than once but under ten times. This chain joins TRBV27 and TRBJ2-7; 9 bases map to TRBD1. Germline loops: CDR1 MNHEY, CDR2 SMNVEV (reference sequence). This CDR3 has 13 amino acids. J was trimmed by 5 bases and V by 9 bases; bases with no gene match: 8. The CDR3 DNA reads as TGTGCCAGACCGGGACAGGGACTCCACGAGCAGTACGTC. Protein sequence: CARPGQGLHEQYV.

Only a few counts were recorded for this clonotype. J is TRBJ1-5 and V is TRBV6-1; tentative D call: TRBD1 (5 bases). CDR3 size: 17 residues. Trimming removed 1 base at V and 3 bases at J, with 16 bases between. The V gene's germline CDR1 is MNHNS and CDR2 SASEGT. The CDR3 DNA sequence: TGTGCCAGCAGTGAAGTAGGATTACAGGTCATCAATCAGCCCCAGCATTTT. This gives the protein CASSEVGLQVINQPQHF.

This clonotype was detected only a few times. J is TRBJ1-1 and V is TRBV20-1, with 10 bases aligning to TRBD1. Germline V CDR1 and CDR2: DFQATT, SNEGSKA (reference sequence). V shed 1 base, J shed 5 bases, and the junction held 7 bases outside the gene matches. This CDR3 has 15 amino acids. The CDR3 loop reads CSARVPDRGRTEAFF. CDR3 sequence (DNA): TGCAGTGCTAGAGTTCCGGACAGGGGGAGAACTGAAGCTTTCTTT.

This clonotype has ten or more counts. This chain connects TRBV6-1 to TRBJ2-5; D might be TRBD2 (5 bases). Germline V gene data show CDR1 as MNHNS and CDR2 as SASEGT. The CDR3 is made up of 18 amino acids. V lost 5 bases and J lost 0, with 22 bases in between. CDR3 in DNA: TGTGCCAGCAGTTTCAACTCCGGCTTAGAGGGTTACCAAGAGACCCAGTACTTC. This gives the protein CASSFNSGLEGYQETQYF.

The rearrangement links TRBV9 to TRBJ2-6; no reliable D call. Looked up from germline, CDR1 is SGDLS and CDR2 is YYNGEE. Trimming took 4 bases from V and 4 from J, leaving 18 bases between them. The length of the CDR3 is 17 residues. CDR3 nucleotide sequence: TGTGCCAGCAGCCCTTACGGTCTAACTGACGGGGCCAACGTCCTGACTTTC. As protein: CASSPYGLTDGANVLTF.

This chain connects TRBV20-1 to TRBJ1-2, with a tentative D call TRBD1 (6 bases). Between the trimmed V and J ends, which lost 1 base and 5 bases, there was a span of 11 bases. Germline CDR1 reads DFQATT; CDR2 reads SNEGSKA (reference sequence). The CDR3 is 13 residues long. The CDR3 DNA reads TGCAGTGCTAGAGGGGGGCGGTCATATGGCTACACCTTC. Protein sequence: CSARGGRSYGYTF.

The chain recombines TRBV9 with TRBJ2-1; perhaps TRBD2 as D (5 bases). Trimming cost V 1 base and J 8 bases, with 10 bases left between them. CDR1 is SGDLS, CDR2 YYNGEE, per germline. This CDR3 has 13 amino acids. The CDR3 bases are TGTGCCAGCAGCGTAAGTGAGGGCCATGAGCAGTTCTTC. Translated: CASSVSEGHEQFF. The whole variable domain, filled in from reference TRBV9 and TRBJ2-1, reads DSGVTQTPKHLITATGQRVTLRCSPRSGDLSVYWYQQSLDQGLQFLIQYYNGEERAKGNILERFSAQQFPDLHSELNLSSLELGDSALYFCASSVSEGHEQFFGPGTRLTVL.

There are a few counts of this clonotype. The chain carries TRBV7-6 and TRBJ1-6; a weak D match, TRBD1 (6 bases). V was shortened by 6 bases and J by 0 bases, with 12 bases between the two germline ends. The CDR3 length is 16 residues. Germline V gives CDR1 SGHVS, CDR2 FNYEAQ. CDR3 sequence: CASSAEGDSYNSPLHF. Here the CDR3 DNA reads TGTGCCAGCAGTGCGGAGGGGGACTCCTATAATTCACCCCTCCACTTT.

The chain is built from TRBV27 and TRBJ1-2; D is undetermined. The CDR3 runs to 15 residues. The V end was cut by 3 bases, the J end by 2 bases, with 13 bases between. Germline-derived CDR1 and CDR2 are MNHEY and SMNVEV (reference sequence). CDR3 sequence reads: CASSFGIGENYGYTF. The CDR3 DNA sequence: TGTGCCAGCAGTTTTGGTATCGGGGAGAACTATGGCTACACCTTC.

The V gene is TRBV2, the J gene TRBJ1-6, with D unclear. There are 12 residues in the CDR3. Germline CDR1 and CDR2: SNHLY and FYNNEI. V dropped 6 bases and J dropped 17 bases, with 17 bases sitting between them. CDR3 sequence reads: CASSPAPQTIHF. The CDR3 bases are TGTGCCAGCAGCCCCGCACCTCAGACTATCCACTTT. The full variable domain, rest sourced from reference TRBV2 and TRBJ1-6, is EPEVTQTPSHQVTQMGQEVILRCVPISNHLYFYWYRQILGQKVEFLVSFYNNEISEKSEIFDDQFSVERPDGSNFTLKIRSTKLEDSAMYFCASSPAPQTIHFGNGTRLTVT.

The chain uses TRBV6-2 or TRBV6-3 and TRBJ1-1, with D perhaps matching TRBD1 (5 bases). The CDR3 spans 14 residues. V shed 2 bases and J shed 3 bases, with 10 bases lying between them. Germline CDR1 MNHEY, CDR2 SVGEGT. The CDR3 loop reads CASSYGGYDTEAFF. CDR3 nucleotide sequence: TGTGCCAGCAGTTACGGGGGATATGACACTGAAGCTTTCTTT.

Details on this clonotype: Being one base from a much bigger clone, this may be a read error. Lacking the conserved final phenylalanine or tryptophan, this CDR3 likely reflects a read error. The V and J genes are TRBV20-1 and TRBJ1-2; TRBD1 aligns across 8 bases. Germline values: CDR1 DFQATT, CDR2 SNEGSKA (reference sequence). The CDR3 extends over 15 amino acids. After removal of 1 base from V and 3 bases from J, the junction contained 7 bases not matched to a gene. CDR3 loop: CSARVTDRAYYGYTY. CDR3 bases: TGCAGTGCTAGAGTAACGGACAGGGCTTACTATGGCTACACCTAC.

As DNA, the CDR3 is TGTGCCAGCAGACCGGACACTTTCGATGAAAAACTGTTTTTT. Translation: CASRPDTFDEKLFF. This chain joins TRBV6-5 and TRBJ1-4; TRBD1 might be the D (5 bases). V was trimmed by 6 bases and J by 6 bases, leaving 14 bases between them. The length of the CDR3 is 14 residues. Germline V gene lookup returns CDR1 MNHEY and CDR2 SVGAGI.

A few counts support this clonotype. The V call is TRBV7-9, the J call TRBJ2-2; 7 bases fit TRBD1. Per germline, CDR1 SEHNR and CDR2 FQNEAQ (reference sequence). CDR3 size: 15 residues. J was trimmed by 5 bases and V by 5 bases; bases with no gene match: 8. The CDR3: CASSPGEGATGELFF. The CDR3 bases are TGTGCCAGCAGCCCCGGAGAGGGGGCAACCGGGGAGCTGTTTTTT.

The V and J genes are TRBV4-1 and TRBJ2-4; TRBD1 might be the D (5 bases). This CDR3 has 16 residues. The germline V gene encodes CDR1 MGHRA and CDR2 YSYEKL. With 5 bases removed from V and 0 bases from J, the gap between germline ends came to 14 bases. The chain's CDR3 is CASSGQKGIAKNIQYF. Here the CDR3 DNA reads TGCGCCAGCAGCGGGCAAAAGGGGATAGCCAAAAACATTCAGTACTTC.

The V call is TRBV4-2, the J call TRBJ1-1; unclear D gene. This CDR3 has 13 residues. The germline gives CDR1 LGHNA, CDR2 YNFKEQ. Trimming took off 7 bases at V and 4 bases at J, with 13 bases between the two ends. In nucleotides, the CDR3 is TGTGCCAGCACCCCGGGCCCAATCACTGAAGCTTTCTTT. Its translation is CASTPGPITEAFF.

This chain connects TRBV27 to TRBJ2-2; 8 nucleotides line up with TRBD2. CDR3 length: 17 residues. Germline-derived CDR1 and CDR2 are MNHEY and SMNVEV (reference sequence). The V and J ends lost 4 bases and 1 base, in that order; junction bases with no gene match: 8. CDR3 in amino acids: CASSSLKSGGNTGELFF. DNA of the CDR3: TGTGCCAGCAGTTCCCTAAAGAGCGGGGGGAACACCGGGGAGCTGTTTTTT.

For this clonotype: The junction does not match germline at one end; this may be a read error. The chain joins TRBV7-6 to TRBJ2-2; TRBD2 aligns across 12 bases. This CDR3 is built from 15 residues. CDR1 is SGHVS, CDR2 FNYEAQ, per germline. The CDR3 reads CVSSFRLAGAGELFF. CDR3 in DNA: TGTGTCAGCAGCTTCCGACTAGCGGGGGCCGGGGAGCTGTTTTTT.

The chain couples TRBV18 to TRBJ2-1; possible D gene TRBD1, 5 bases. The V and J ends lost 3 bases and 3 bases respectively, with 15 bases between them. The CDR3 consists of 16 residues. From germline, CDR1 is KGHSH and CDR2 LQKENI. The CDR3: CASSPVGVRVYNEQFF. CDR3 nucleotide sequence: TGTGCCAGCTCACCCGTTGGAGTCAGGGTCTACAATGAGCAGTTCTTC. The variable domain in full, with the rest retrieved from reference TRBV18 and TRBJ2-1, is NAGVMQNPRHLVRRRGQEARLRCSPMKGHSHVYWYRQLPEEGLKFMVYLQKENIIDESGMPKERFSAEFPKEGPSILRIQQVVRGDSAAYFCASSPVGVRVYNEQFFGPGTRLTVL.

The chain employs TRBV9 and TRBJ2-2; the match to TRBD1 covers 8 bases. Germline trimming cut 4 bases from V and 1 base from J; bases unmatched to any gene: 6. Germline V gene data show CDR1 as SGDLS and CDR2 as YYNGEE. The CDR3 loop spans 16 amino acids. The CDR3 DNA reads as TGTGCCAGCAGCCCCCAGGACAGGGTGAACACCGGGGAGCTGTTTTTT. Translation gives CASSPQDRVNTGELFF.

V usage is TRBV10-3 and J usage is TRBJ2-7; TRBD1 aligns across 9 bases. The CDR3 has 16 residues. Trimming took 4 bases from V and 2 from J; bases not matched to a gene: 9. The germline V gene encodes CDR1 ENHRY and CDR2 SYGVKD. The CDR3 DNA reads TGTGCCATCAGTGGGTCCGGACAGGGGATCCCCTACGAGCAGTACTTC. Protein: CAISGSGQGIPYEQYF.

The J gene is TRBJ2-2, the V gene TRBV14; TRBD1 aligns across 10 bases. CDR1 SGHDN and CDR2 FVKESK come from the germline V gene. This CDR3 has 16 residues. J was trimmed by 6 bases and V by 3 bases; bases with no gene match: 7. The CDR3: CASSHPGQGTSGELFF. CDR3 sequence (DNA): TGTGCCAGCAGCCACCCGGGACAGGGGACCTCCGGGGAGCTGTTTTTT. Full variable domain (rest looked up from reference TRBV14 and TRBJ2-2): EAGVTQFPSHSVIEKGQTVTLRCDPISGHDNLYWYRRVMGKEIKFLLHFVKESKQDESGMPNNRFLAERTGGTYSTLKVQPAELEDSGVYFCASSHPGQGTSGELFFGEGSRLTVL.

This clonotype was seen more than once but under ten times. The gene calls are TRBV4-1 and TRBJ2-1; a possible D gene is TRBD2 (5 bases). The CDR3 is 14 residues long. V was trimmed by 4 bases and J by 4 bases, leaving 11 bases between them. Germline V gene lookup returns CDR1 MGHRA and CDR2 YSYEKL. CDR3 protein: CASSLQDLYNEQFF. Here the CDR3 DNA reads TGCGCCAGCAGCCTCCAGGACTTGTACAATGAGCAGTTCTTC.

This clonotype was counted at least ten times. The chain is built from TRBV7-2 and TRBJ1-1, with no clear D. Trimming removed 5 bases at V and 1 base at J, with 8 bases between. Germline CDR1 and CDR2: SGHTA and FQGNSA. The CDR3 length is 13 residues. CDR3 nucleotides: TGTGCCAGCAGCACTCCTGGGAACACTGAAGCTTTCTTT. This encodes CASSTPGNTEAFF. The whole variable domain, filled in from reference TRBV7-2 and TRBJ1-1, reads GAGVSQSPSNKVTEKGKDVELRCDPISGHTALYWYRQSLGQGLEFLIYFQGNSAPDKSGLPSDRFSAERTGGSVSTLTIQRTQQEDSAVYLCASSTPGNTEAFFGQGTRLTVV.

This chain uses TRBV27 with TRBJ1-1, with TRBD1 identical over 10 bases. The junction had 6 bases not matched to a gene; V was cut back by 5 bases and J by 3 bases. The CDR3 covers 15 residues. The germline CDR1 and CDR2 sequences are MNHEY and SMNVEV (reference sequence). Written as DNA, the CDR3 is TGTGCCAGCAGTACCGACAGGGGGCTGGACACTGAAGCTTTCTTT. Translating it yields CASSTDRGLDTEAFF.

The rearrangement joins TRBV7-9 to TRBJ2-1, with 12 bases aligning to TRBD2. V lost 6 bases, J lost 2 bases, and 5 bases stayed unmatched. Per germline, CDR1 SEHNR and CDR2 FQNEAQ (reference sequence). This CDR3 comprises 16 residues. The CDR3 sequence: CASRRLAGDPYNEQFF. CDR3 nucleotide sequence: TGTGCCAGCAGACGACTAGCGGGGGACCCCTACAATGAGCAGTTCTTC.

This clonotype came up once. Mismatch with germline at one junction end may stem from a read error. This chain uses TRBV14 with TRBJ2-5; no reliable D call. CDR3 length: 9 residues. CDR1 is SGHDN, CDR2 FVKESK, per germline. The CDR3: CASSRRTHF. CDR3 nucleotides: TGTGCCAGCAGCCGCCGGACGCACTTC.